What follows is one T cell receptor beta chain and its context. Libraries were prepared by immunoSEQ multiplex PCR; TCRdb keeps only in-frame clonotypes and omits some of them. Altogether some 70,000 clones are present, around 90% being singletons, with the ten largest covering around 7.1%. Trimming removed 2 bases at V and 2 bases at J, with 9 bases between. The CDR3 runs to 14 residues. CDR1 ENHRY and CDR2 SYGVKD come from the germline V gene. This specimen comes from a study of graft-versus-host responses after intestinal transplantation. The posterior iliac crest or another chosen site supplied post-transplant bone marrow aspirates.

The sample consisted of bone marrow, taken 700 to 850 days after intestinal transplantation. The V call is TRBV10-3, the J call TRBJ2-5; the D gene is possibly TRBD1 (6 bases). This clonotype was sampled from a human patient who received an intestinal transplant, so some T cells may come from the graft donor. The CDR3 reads CAISEPGQQETQYF. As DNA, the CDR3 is TGTGCCATCAGTGAGCCAGGACAGCAAGAGACCCAGTACTTC.